The present T cell receptor beta chain was sequenced within a study of T cells in Graves' hyperthyroidism and ophthalmopathy. About the study: Pretreatment peripheral blood was obtained at initial diagnosis.

Amplification of TCR beta CDR3 regions used RNA as the template. When the TCR CDR3 underwent first-round RT-PCR, the HTBI primer set was used. TCRdb called the multiplex PCR reads again in MiXCR, with one record for every CDR3 protein. The repertoire includes more than 450,000 distinct CDR3 sequences, 14% of them detected once, and approximately 15% sits in the top ten. Between the trimmed V and J ends, which lost 4 bases and 4 bases, there was a span of 17 bases. Germline-derived CDR1 and CDR2 are SGHTA and FQGNSA. This CDR3 comprises 15 residues. This clonotype has a handful of counts. The diagnostic basis comprised clinical symptoms, serum thyroxine and TRAb, thyroid ultrasound and orbital computed tomography. An approximately 10 ml volume of fresh peripheral blood provided the PBMCs.

V usage is TRBV7-2 and J usage is TRBJ2-7, with D possibly being TRBD2 (6 bases). Sequenced material: blood. The sequence came from a woman in her 40s with Graves' hyperthyroidism. CDR3 sequence reads: CASSSGLGGNYEQYF. CDR3 DNA: TGTGCCAGCAGCTCAGGCCTGGGCGGGAATTACGAGCAGTACTTC.